The 23 T cell receptor beta chains below all came from one sample that was sequenced in a study of T cells in localized non-small cell lung cancer. The repertoire was sequenced with immunoSEQ multiplex PCR; TCRdb's copy has only in-frame clones and lacks some. The data contain about 1,900 clones, 20% to 25% of them singletons. The input for sequencing was lung tumor tissue, taken before any cancer treatment. These receptor sequences come from a male donor older than 55 with stage II lung adenocarcinoma.

This clone is labeled medium-sized (0.01 to 0.1%). The V call is TRBV11-3, the J call TRBJ1-1; D perhaps matches TRBD1 (6 bases). Germline CDR1 and CDR2: SGHNT and YENEEA. This CDR3 contains 15 residues. V shed 1 base and J shed 4 bases, with 13 bases lying between them. For the CDR3, the DNA is TGTGCCAGCAGCTTAGGCGTGGGGGGCGCCACTGAAGCTTTCTTT. Amino acid sequence: CASSLGVGGATEAFF.

The chain is built from TRBV29-1 and TRBJ2-5, with 14 bases identical to TRBD2. The CDR3 consists of 14 residues. V dropped 3 bases and J dropped 4; count of bases not matched to a gene: 1. Looked up from germline, CDR1 is SQVTM and CDR2 is ANQGSEA. The CDR3 sequence: CSVEGLAGVETQYF. The CDR3 coding sequence is TGCAGCGTTGAGGGACTAGCGGGAGTAGAGACCCAGTACTTC.

The rearrangement joins TRBV11-3 to TRBJ2-6; D perhaps matches TRBD1 (6 bases). The V end was cut by 4 bases, the J end by 0 bases, with 7 bases between. The CDR3 has 15 residues. Per the germline V gene, CDR1 is SGHNT and CDR2 is YENEEA. Here the CDR3 reads CASSWTDSGANVLTF. DNA for the CDR3: TGTGCCAGCAGCTGGACAGACTCTGGGGCCAACGTCCTGACTTTC.

The V and J genes are TRBV11-3 and TRBJ1-4; weak D call: TRBD1 (6 bases). Germline loops: CDR1 SGHNT, CDR2 YENEEA. Deletions cut 2 bases from V and 4 bases from J, with 14 bases between. The CDR3 is 16 residues long. The CDR3 DNA follows: TGTGCCAGCAGCTTAATTAGGGGGGTGAATAATGAAAAACTGTTTTTT. Translation: CASSLIRGVNNEKLFF.

The chain uses TRBV5-1 and TRBJ2-7; TRBD1 or TRBD2 may be the D gene (6 bases each). The V end was cut by 3 bases, the J end by 3 bases, with 13 bases between. The V gene's germline CDR1 is SGHRS and CDR2 YFSETQ. There are 14 residues in the CDR3. The CDR3 protein is CASSWGAGGYEQYF. The CDR3 DNA sequence: TGCGCCAGCAGCTGGGGGGCAGGTGGCTACGAGCAGTACTTC.

The V and J genes are TRBV5-1 and TRBJ1-2, with 7 bases matching TRBD1. Losses at the gene ends were 4 bases for V and 4 bases for J; bases not matched to a gene: 13. CDR1 SGHRS and CDR2 YFSETQ come from the germline V gene. The CDR3 length is 16 residues. The CDR3 loop is CASSTGSRGRSYGYTF. The CDR3 coding sequence is TGCGCCAGCAGCACGGGCTCCAGGGGGAGAAGCTATGGCTACACCTTC.

This clone has more than one count but fewer than ten. V is TRBV6-8 and J is TRBJ1-5; D possibly corresponds to TRBD1 (5 bases). The V end was cut by 7 bases, the J end by 7 bases, with 11 bases between. There are 12 residues in the CDR3. The V gene's germline CDR1 is MNHGY and CDR2 SAAAGT. The CDR3 nucleotides are TGTGCCAGCACACCAGGGTCCCAGCCCCAGCATTTT. Protein sequence: CASTPGSQPQHF.

This clone is medium-sized (0.01 to 0.1%) within its sample. This sequence joins TRBV11-3 and TRBJ2-7; D is possibly TRBD1 (6 bases). The CDR3 is made up of 15 amino acids. The ends were cut back, 5 bases at V and 4 bases at J, with 18 bases in the middle. Germline V gene lookup returns CDR1 SGHNT and CDR2 YENEEA. The CDR3 here is CASSPYQTGWYEQYF. The CDR3 DNA reads TGTGCCAGCAGCCCTTATCAAACAGGGTGGTACGAGCAGTACTTC.

This clone was recorded a few times. The chain couples TRBV18 to TRBJ2-2; D might be TRBD1 (6 bases). The ends were cut back, 4 bases at V and 1 base at J, with 19 bases in the middle. Germline lookup yields CDR1 KGHSH and CDR2 LQKENI. The CDR3 spans 18 residues. The CDR3 DNA reads as TGTGCCAGCTCACTCGAACAGGCAGGGGCCCAGAACACCGGGGAGCTGTTTTTT. Encoded protein: CASSLEQAGAQNTGELFF. The full variable domain, rest sourced from reference TRBV18 and TRBJ2-2, is NAGVMQNPRHLVRRRGQEARLRCSPMKGHSHVYWYRQLPEEGLKFMVYLQKENIIDESGMPKERFSAEFPKEGPSILRIQQVVRGDSAAYFCASSLEQAGAQNTGELFFGEGSRLTVL.

The J gene is TRBJ2-1, the V gene TRBV11-3; the D gene could be TRBD1 or TRBD2 (5 bases each). Trimming took off 2 bases at V and 2 bases at J, with 10 bases between the two ends. This CDR3 is 15 amino acids long. The germline V gene has CDR1 SGHNT and CDR2 YENEEA. For the CDR3, the DNA is TGTGCCAGCAGCTTACGAGGGGAACCCTACAATGAGCAGTTCTTC. Protein product: CASSLRGEPYNEQFF. Full variable domain (rest looked up from reference TRBV11-3 and TRBJ2-1): EAGVVQSPRYKIIEKKQPVAFWCNPISGHNTLYWYLQNLGQGPELLIRYENEEAVDDSQLPKDRFSAERLKGVDSTLKIQPAELGDSAVYLCASSLRGEPYNEQFFGPGTRLTVL.

The chain combines TRBV6-4 with TRBJ1-2; D unresolved. V lost 6 bases and J lost 8, with 10 bases in between. CDR1 is MRHNA and CDR2 is SNTAGT in the germline V gene. There are 11 residues in the CDR3. This chain's CDR3 is CASRNRSGYTF. The CDR3 nucleotides are TGTGCCAGCAGGAACAGAAGCGGCTACACCTTC.

V gene TRBV6-1 combines with J gene TRBJ2-7; the match to TRBD1 covers 8 bases. Germline lookup yields CDR1 MNHNS and CDR2 SASEGT. The CDR3 length is 17 residues. After removal of 1 base from V and 4 bases from J, the junction contained 12 bases not matched to a gene. The CDR3 bases are TGTGCCAGCAGTGAAGAGGACTACAGGGGGAAGCTATACGAGCAGTACTTC. This codes for CASSEEDYRGKLYEQYF.

As for this clone: The junction shows a germline mismatch at one end, possibly a read error. The J gene is TRBJ2-1, the V gene TRBV30; D is undetermined. The germline V gene encodes CDR1 GTSNPN and CDR2 SVGIG (reference sequence). This CDR3 is 16 amino acids long. This CDR3 is CAWMKSRHFSDNEQFF. The CDR3 DNA follows: TGTGCCTGGATGAAGTCGCGACATTTCTCCGACAATGAGCAGTTCTTC.

The chain uses TRBV11-3 and TRBJ2-7, with TRBD2 as a possible D gene (6 bases). The CDR3 extends over 17 amino acids. Germline CDR1 reads SGHNT; CDR2 reads YENEEA. V was cut by 3 bases and J by 0 bases, with 18 bases left in between. The CDR3 loop reads CASSLPPGLGSSYEQYF. For the CDR3, the DNA is TGTGCCAGCAGCTTGCCCCCGGGTCTCGGGAGCTCCTACGAGCAGTACTTC.

This sequence joins TRBV11-3 and TRBJ2-5, with D unclear. Germline CDR1 SGHNT, CDR2 YENEEA. Trimming cost V 5 bases and J 5 bases, with 21 bases left between them. The CDR3 loop spans 16 amino acids. This CDR3 reads CASSPGFGIGVETQYF. CDR3 DNA: TGTGCCAGCAGCCCTGGGTTCGGTATTGGAGTTGAGACCCAGTACTTC.

This clone was detected only once. J is TRBJ1-2 and V is TRBV29-1; TRBD1 might be the D (6 bases). The CDR3 length is 12 residues. CDR1 is SQVTM and CDR2 is ANQGSEA in the germline V gene. Deletions cut 5 bases from V and 7 bases from J, with 14 bases between. The CDR3 loop is CSVHRQGFGYTF. CDR3 coding DNA: TGCAGCGTTCACCGGCAGGGGTTTGGCTACACCTTC.

There are a few counts of this clone. The chain links TRBV6-8 to TRBJ2-7; 9 bases are a match to TRBD1. With V trimmed by 5 bases and J by 3 bases, 5 bases remained unmatched. The V gene's germline CDR1 is MNHGY and CDR2 SAAAGT. The CDR3 spans 14 residues. The CDR3 protein is CASSPQTGGYEQYF. In nucleotides, the CDR3 is TGTGCCAGCAGTCCCCAGACAGGGGGCTACGAGCAGTACTTC.

This clone was observed a few times. The chain employs TRBV29-1 and TRBJ1-1; 7 bases agree with TRBD1. Germline CDR1 is SQVTM and CDR2 is ANQGSEA. The CDR3 covers 14 residues. The junction had 4 bases not matched to a gene; V was cut back by 3 bases and J by 0 bases. The CDR3 here is CSVDGDSLNTEAFF. The CDR3 DNA is TGCAGCGTTGACGGGGACAGCCTGAACACTGAAGCTTTCTTT.

J is TRBJ1-3 and V is TRBV10-3; unclear D gene. This CDR3 comprises 15 residues. With 8 bases removed from V and 1 base from J, the gap between germline ends came to 15 bases. Germline assignment: CDR1 ENHRY and CDR2 SYGVKD. CDR3 nucleotides: TGTGCCATCTCAGAGGGTGCACGATCTGGAAACACCATATATTTT. This sequence encodes CAISEGARSGNTIYF.

This sequence joins TRBV19 and TRBJ1-1; D possibly corresponds to TRBD1 (6 bases). V shed 7 bases and J shed 7 bases, with 13 bases lying between them. This CDR3 has 12 amino acids. CDR1 LNHDA and CDR2 SQIVND come from the germline V gene (reference sequence). The CDR3 loop reads CASTGGHFEAFF. In DNA form, the CDR3 reads TGTGCCAGTACCGGGGGACACTTTGAAGCTTTCTTT.

This clone was seen more than once but under ten times. V gene TRBV19 combines with J gene TRBJ2-1; D is unclear. The CDR3 extends over 11 amino acids. The V and J ends lost 3 bases and 15 bases respectively, with 12 bases between them. In germline, CDR1 is LNHDA, CDR2 SQIVND (reference sequence). This CDR3 reads CASSIWEHLFF. The DNA for the CDR3 is TGTGCCAGTAGTATTTGGGAACATCTGTTCTTC.

CDR3 sequence: CASSSGIGAGDTQYF. CDR3 in DNA: TGCGCCAGCAGTTCAGGGATCGGGGCAGGAGATACGCAGTATTTT. The rearrangement links TRBV5-1 to TRBJ2-3; D is possibly TRBD1 or TRBD2 (5 bases each). Trimming pared 5 bases from V and 5 bases from J, leaving 18 bases between. This CDR3 is 15 amino acids long. The germline CDR1 and CDR2 sequences are SGHRS and YFSETQ.

The J gene is TRBJ2-1, the V gene TRBV11-3, with D maybe TRBD2 (5 bases). CDR3 length: 14 residues. Looked up from germline, CDR1 is SGHNT and CDR2 is YENEEA. The V end was cut by 5 bases, the J end by 5 bases, with 13 bases between. In DNA form, the CDR3 reads TGTGCCAGCAGCCGAGCGGCCTCGGACAATGAGCAGTTCTTC. It translates to CASSRAASDNEQFF.